This T cell receptor beta chain originates from a study of T cell responses to AZD1222 COVID-19 vaccine (dated by TCRdb to the early 2020s). Background on the whole study: AZD1222 recipients whose second dose came at about 4 weeks and those whose second dose came at about 12 weeks were combined into one group, since spike-specific TCR depth and breadth did not differ between the two schedules. Enrollment into the trials was organized by age into subgroups of 18-55, 56-69 and 70-plus years, and those subgroups contained approximately 160, 26 and 62 TCR-sequenced participants, respectively. A total of 233 trial participants underwent TCR sequencing, of whom 207 received two doses of AZD1222 and some 25 received two doses of the MenACWY control vaccine. The investigation overall reported the following: Participants were mostly white British, with more females than males. The authors suggested clonal diversity may have been underestimated. Because no samples from the day 14 peak response were available, repertoires could be characterized only after the peak T cell response. CD4 TCRs associated with the vaccine covered the entire spike protein, and the dominant responses were in regions 160-218 and 743-854. After two AZD1222 doses, spike-specific TCR breadth and depth were significantly higher than at day 0 and than in MenACWY recipients. Conclusions about previously exposed vaccinees were limited because only six AZD1222 recipients were SARS-CoV-2 seropositive at baseline. Reportedly, close to half of the unique spike-specific TCRs recognized epitopes lying outside the regions that are mutated in the B.1.351 and B.1.1.7 variants. In the small 56-69-year group, the increase in depth fell short of significance, most likely because of low power.

With respect to this clone: No cognate antigen has been identified for it. One base away there is no much larger clone; base qualities are not given.

The CDR3 regions of human TCRbeta chains were subjected to immunosequencing. The source study handled its data this way. TCRs in the repertoires were compared against a reference library of SARS-CoV-2-specific TCRs that had been generated with the MIRA antigen-specificity platform. Breadth meant the fraction of unique TCRs that were SARS-CoV-2-associated, whereas depth meant the fraction of total T cells that were SARS-CoV-2-associated. Using the MIRA data, every spike-specific TCR was mapped to the spike region that the TCR reacted to and assigned to either a CD4 or a CD8 class. Log10-transformed breadth and depth values were compared by one-way ANOVA with Sidak's multiple comparisons tests. TCRdb mirrors the immuneACCESS table, restricted to in-frame sequences. Some clones are absent from its copies; in checked studies, under half trace to an unresolved V gene, and the reason for the others is unknown. The DNA gave D and trimming, while V, J and clone size come from that table. The table for this sample lists 90,000 to 150,000 clones; roughly 89% of them were counted only once. The ten largest clones represent 9.5% to 15% of the sample.

The CDR3 holds 14 amino acids from the cysteine to the phenylalanine. The only DNA kept is the CDR3, 42 bases in frame from the first base. Trimming at the junction amounts to 11 bases on V and 0 bases on J, and the germline ends lie 13 bases apart. The germline V gene yields MDHEN for CDR1 and SYDVKM for CDR2. The time point label here, explained by the study, means: baseline before first vaccination. Samples from vaccinated people were obtained from the UK trials COV001 and COV002, which included a single-blind randomized controlled phase 2/3 trial of AZD1222 (ChAdOx1 nCoV-19) in healthy adults. For TCRbeta chain sequencing, PBMC samples from trial participants were taken at day 0 and at day 28 after the second dose.

The sample was peripheral blood, taken on day 0 of AZD1222 vaccination. The chain joins TRBV28 to TRBJ1-4, with the D gene uncertain. The clonotype comes from an adult in good health. The sequenced DNA: TGTGCCCATTGCGGCGGTGCAACTAATGAAAAACTGTTTTTT. It specifies CAHCGGATNEKLFF.